Listed below are T cell receptor beta chains from one sample, sequenced in a study of cytomegalovirus exposure and HLA in healthy donors. Profiling relied on immunoSEQ multiplex PCR, and the TCRdb table lists in-frame clones only, not all of them. Counted here are approximately 110,000 clones, roughly 80% occurring once; the ten biggest clones make up roughly 4.9%. The specimen was PBMCs. The receptors stem from a female donor in good health and CMV-seropositive. Each CDR3 is given with its conserved first and last residue. A D gene is named only where the DNA matches it firmly. The size of a clone is reported for some rows only, either as once, few or many, or as a class for expanded clones.

TGTGCCAGCAGCCAAGGACAGAACACTGAAGCTTTCTTT,CASSQGQNTEAFF,.,TRBV4-2,once,TRBJ1-1
TGTGCCTGGGAGGGACATTTACCCTCAAGCAATCAGCCCCAGCATTTT,CAWEGHLPSSNQPQHF,.,TRBV30,.,TRBJ1-5
TGCGCCAGCAGCCAAGAACTAGCGGGGGTTGAGCAGTTCTTC,CASSQELAGVEQFF,TRBD2,TRBV4-3,.,TRBJ2-1
TGCGCCAGCAGCTTTACAGGGGACGGCTACACCTTC,CASSFTGDGYTF,TRBD1,TRBV5-1,.,TRBJ1-2
TGTGCCAGCAGTCCCGTCGGGGGTTTTCGTGATTACACCTTC,CASSPVGGFRDYTF,.,TRBV25-1,.,TRBJ1-2
TGTGCCTTAAAAACGGGGAAGACCCAGTACTTC,CALKTGKTQYF,.,TRBV30,.,TRBJ2-5
TGTGCCAGCAGGTCGACCGGGACAGGGCCTTACAATGAGCAGTTCTTC,CASRSTGTGPYNEQFF,TRBD1,TRBV7-9,.,TRBJ2-1
TGTGCCAGCAGTTGGATAGCGGGAGGGCCCCACGAGCAGTACTTC,CASSWIAGGPHEQYF,TRBD2,TRBV28,.,TRBJ2-7
TGTGCCAGCAGAGGGACAGGGCATATCGGGGGCTACACCTTC,CASRGTGHIGGYTF,TRBD1,TRBV2,.,TRBJ1-2
TGTGCCAGCAGGGACCGCTATCTAACTAGCGGGAGGGCCCGGAACACCGGGGAGCTGTTTTTT,CASRDRYLTSGRARNTGELFF,TRBD2,TRBV6-4,.,TRBJ2-2
TGTGCCAGCAGTTTCACCAGGGTGGTTCAGCCCCAGCATTTT,CASSFTRVVQPQHF,.,TRBV28,.,TRBJ1-5
TGTGCCACCAGCAGAGATGGGACAACTAGAAACACCATATATTTT,CATSRDGTTRNTIYF,.,TRBV15,.,TRBJ1-3
TGTGCCAGCAGCTTAGTCTCGGAGACCCAGTACTTC,CASSLVSETQYF,.,TRBV11-2,.,TRBJ2-5
TGTGCCAGTAGCCGCGGACAGAGCACCGGGGAGCTGTTTTTT,CASSRGQSTGELFF,.,TRBV19,.,TRBJ2-2
TGTGCCAGCAGCCTATGGCAGGGGGCTTTCTTT,CASSLWQGAFF,.,TRBV7-8,.,TRBJ1-1
TGTGCCAGCAGTTTAGCCCCTGGGAGTTCCTATGGCTACACCTTC,CASSLAPGSSYGYTF,.,TRBV27,.,TRBJ1-2
TGTGCCAGCAGACCTGGACGGGAGGACCTAACTTACGAGCAGTACTTC,CASRPGREDLTYEQYF,TRBD2,TRBV5-4,.,TRBJ2-7
TGTGCCATCAGTGACCCCCTAGCGACGAGAGAGACCCAGTACTTC,CAISDPLATRETQYF,.,TRBV10-3,.,TRBJ2-5
TGTGCCAGCAGCACCCGGGGTAGCCGTGTCGCTGAAGCTTTCTTT,CASSTRGSRVAEAFF,.,TRBV7-8,.,TRBJ1-1
TGTGCCAGCAGCTCCCGAGCGGGGGGAGATACGCAGTATTTT,CASSSRAGGDTQYF,TRBD2,TRBV7-2,.,TRBJ2-3
TGCGCCAGCAGCTTGGACGCCGGGACAGGCTCCTACGAGCAGTACTTC,CASSLDAGTGSYEQYF,TRBD1,TRBV5-1,.,TRBJ2-7
TGTGCCAGCATTCGGAGCGGAGGTGAACGCGAAAAACTGTTTTTT,CASIRSGGEREKLFF,.,TRBV6-1,.,TRBJ1-4
TGTGCCAGCAGCTCGCCGGGACAGGGGGTCTACGAGCAGTACTTC,CASSSPGQGVYEQYF,TRBD1,TRBV5-5,.,TRBJ2-7
TGTGCCTGGAATGCGGGACAGGGGGGATACGAGCAGTACTTC,CAWNAGQGGYEQYF,TRBD1,TRBV30,.,TRBJ2-7
TGTGCCAGCAGCGTGAGGGGGCGCTACAATAATTCACCCCTCCACTTT,CASSVRGRYNNSPLHF,TRBD1,TRBV2,once,TRBJ1-6
TGTGCCAGTAAGGCCCTAGGGACAGCCGATGAAAAACTGTTTTTT,CASKALGTADEKLFF,TRBD1,TRBV27,.,TRBJ1-4
TGTGCCAGCAGCTTAGTCTGGAGGTTGAATGAGCAGTTCTTC,CASSLVWRLNEQFF,.,TRBV11-2,.,TRBJ2-1
TGTGCCAGCAGCGTAGTGGACTTCGGCACAGATACGCAGTATTTT,CASSVVDFGTDTQYF,.,TRBV9,few,TRBJ2-3
TGCAGCGTCGGGGATCTGAACACTGAAGCTTTCTTT,CSVGDLNTEAFF,.,TRBV29-1,.,TRBJ1-1
TGTGCCAGCTCACCACAATCAGGAGATACGCAGTATTTT,CASSPQSGDTQYF,.,TRBV18,.,TRBJ2-3
TGTGCCAGCCGGCTAGCGCTGACCTACGAGCAGTACTTC,CASRLALTYEQYF,.,TRBV2,.,TRBJ2-7
TGTGCCAGCAGAGGACAGGGGGCGAGCACTGAAGCTTTCTTT,CASRGQGASTEAFF,TRBD1,TRBV7-2,few,TRBJ1-1
TGTGCCAGCAGCGATTTCGGACTAGCGGGTTCAGATACGCAGTATTTT,CASSDFGLAGSDTQYF,TRBD2,TRBV9,once,TRBJ2-3
TGTGCCATCTCGACAGCCCACCCTGCAGCTAATGAAAAACTGTTTTTT,CAISTAHPAANEKLFF,.,TRBV10-3,.,TRBJ1-4
TGTGCCAGCAGTCTCGGACTCAACGGCGAGCAGTACTTC,CASSLGLNGEQYF,.,TRBV6-5,once,TRBJ2-7
TGTGCCAGTCAGCGGGCCTCTAGCACAGATACGCAGTATTTT,CASQRASSTDTQYF,.,TRBV2,.,TRBJ2-3
TGTGCCAGCAGTTGGGGAGCGGGGGCGGGACCTTACAATGAGCAGTTCTTC,CASSWGAGAGPYNEQFF,TRBD2,TRBV28,once,TRBJ2-1
TGTGCCAGCAGCGTGCGGGACAGACAAGAGACCCAGTACTTC,CASSVRDRQETQYF,.,TRBV5-4,.,TRBJ2-5
TGTGCCAGCAGTCCGGGATCTATGAACACTGAAGCTTTCTTT,CASSPGSMNTEAFF,.,TRBV6-6,once,TRBJ1-1
TGTGCCAGCTCACCACGGACAGACTCCTACGAGCAGTACTTC,CASSPRTDSYEQYF,.,TRBV18,.,TRBJ2-7
TGTGCCAGCAGCCAAGATGTTCGCGGGGGCCGCAATGAGCAGTTCTTC,CASSQDVRGGRNEQFF,.,TRBV4-2,few,TRBJ2-1
TGTGCCAGCAGTTTAGGGCTCTACGAGCAGTACTTC,CASSLGLYEQYF,.,TRBV28,.,TRBJ2-7
TGTGCCTGGACGGGGCTACAGGGTCGGAATGGCTACACCTTC,CAWTGLQGRNGYTF,.,TRBV30,.,TRBJ1-2
TGTGCCAGCAGCAAAGCGCAGGGACAGGGAAGCAATCAGCCCCAGCATTTT,CASSKAQGQGSNQPQHF,.,TRBV21-1,.,TRBJ1-5
TGTGCCAGCAGTTCTCAGGGTTTCGAAGCTTTCTTT,CASSSQGFEAFF,.,TRBV27,.,TRBJ1-1
TGTGCCAGCAGTTGGGACAGGGGGCGTACAGATACGCAGTATTTT,CASSWDRGRTDTQYF,TRBD1,TRBV27,.,TRBJ2-3
TGTGCCAGCTCACCTATGACAGGGGCCGACACTGAAGCTTTCTTT,CASSPMTGADTEAFF,TRBD1,TRBV18,.,TRBJ1-1
TGCGCCAGCAGCTTCGCCCCCGGGAACCCCGAAGCTTTCTTT,CASSFAPGNPEAFF,.,TRBV5-1,.,TRBJ1-1
TGTGCCAGCAGCTTGCAGCGGGGGGGCGAGTATGGGACCCAGTACTTC,CASSLQRGGEYGTQYF,TRBD2,TRBV5-4,few,TRBJ2-5
TGTGCCTGGAGTAGGGGGCTTGCTGAAGCTTTCTTT,CAWSRGLAEAFF,TRBD1,TRBV30,few,TRBJ1-1
TGTGCCAGCAGCTTAGAGTCTTGGTACAACACAGATACGCAGTATTTT,CASSLESWYNTDTQYF,.,TRBV11-2,.,TRBJ2-3
TGCAGCGTTGAAGGATACCCAGGGGGAGAAAATGGCTACACCTTC,CSVEGYPGGENGYTF,TRBD1,TRBV29-1,.,TRBJ1-2
TGTGCCAGCAACCCAGGGGGGAGGAACACTGAAGCTTTCTTT,CASNPGGRNTEAFF,TRBD1,TRBV6-1,.,TRBJ1-1
TGTGCCAGCAGCTCCTTCGACAGGGCCTCTGGAAACACCATATATTTT,CASSSFDRASGNTIYF,TRBD1,TRBV5-6,.,TRBJ1-3
TGCGCCAGCAGCCAAGATCTACGGGGATATGGTCAGCCCCAGCATTTT,CASSQDLRGYGQPQHF,.,TRBV4-3,few,TRBJ1-5